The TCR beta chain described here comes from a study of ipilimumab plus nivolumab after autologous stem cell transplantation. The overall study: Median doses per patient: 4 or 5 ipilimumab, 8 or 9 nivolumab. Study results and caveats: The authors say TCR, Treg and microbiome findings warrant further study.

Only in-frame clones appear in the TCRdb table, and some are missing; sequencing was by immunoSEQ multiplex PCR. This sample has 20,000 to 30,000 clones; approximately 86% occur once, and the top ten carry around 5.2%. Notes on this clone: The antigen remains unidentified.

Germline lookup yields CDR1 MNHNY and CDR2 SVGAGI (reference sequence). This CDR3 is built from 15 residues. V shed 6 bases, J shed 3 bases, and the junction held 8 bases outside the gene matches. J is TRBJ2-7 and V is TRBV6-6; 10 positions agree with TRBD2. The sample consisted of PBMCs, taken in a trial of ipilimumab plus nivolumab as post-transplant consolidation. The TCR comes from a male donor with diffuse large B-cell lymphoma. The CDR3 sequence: CASSYSSGGGYEQYF. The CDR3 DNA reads TGTGCCAGCAGCTATTCTAGCGGGGGAGGCTACGAGCAGTACTTC.